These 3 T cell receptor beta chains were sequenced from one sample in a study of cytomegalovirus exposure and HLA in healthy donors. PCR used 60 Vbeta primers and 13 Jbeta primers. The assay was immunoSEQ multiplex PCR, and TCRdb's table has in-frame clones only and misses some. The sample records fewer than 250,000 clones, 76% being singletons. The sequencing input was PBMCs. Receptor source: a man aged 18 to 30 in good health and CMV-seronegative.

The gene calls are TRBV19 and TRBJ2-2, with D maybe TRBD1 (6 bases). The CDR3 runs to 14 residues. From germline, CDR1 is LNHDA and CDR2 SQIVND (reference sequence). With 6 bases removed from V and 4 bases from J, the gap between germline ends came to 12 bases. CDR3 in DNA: TGTGCCAGTAGACGGGCAGGGGCCACCGGGGAGCTGTTTTTT. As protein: CASRRAGATGELFF.

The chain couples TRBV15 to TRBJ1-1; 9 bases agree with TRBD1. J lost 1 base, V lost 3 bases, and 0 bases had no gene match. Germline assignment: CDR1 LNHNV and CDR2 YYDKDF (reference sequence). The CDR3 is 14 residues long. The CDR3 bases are TGTGCCACCAGCAGGACAGGGGGGAACACTGAAGCTTTCTTT. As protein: CATSRTGGNTEAFF.

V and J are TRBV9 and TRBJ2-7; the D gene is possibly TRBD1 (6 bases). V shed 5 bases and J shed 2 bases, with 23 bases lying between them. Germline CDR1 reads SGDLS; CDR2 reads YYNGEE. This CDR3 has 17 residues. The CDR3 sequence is CASRLKIPRGSTYEQYF. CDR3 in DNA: TGTGCCAGCAGGCTAAAAATCCCCAGGGGTAGTACCTACGAGCAGTACTTC.